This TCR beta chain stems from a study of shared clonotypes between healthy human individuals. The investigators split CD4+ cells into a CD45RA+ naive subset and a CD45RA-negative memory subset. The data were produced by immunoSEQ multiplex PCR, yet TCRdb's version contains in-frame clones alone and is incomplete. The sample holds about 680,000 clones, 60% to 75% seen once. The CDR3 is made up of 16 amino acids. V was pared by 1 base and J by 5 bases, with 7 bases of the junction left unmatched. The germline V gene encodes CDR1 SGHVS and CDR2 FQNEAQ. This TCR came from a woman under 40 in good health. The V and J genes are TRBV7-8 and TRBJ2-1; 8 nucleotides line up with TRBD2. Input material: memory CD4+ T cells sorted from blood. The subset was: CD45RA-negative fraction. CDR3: CASSLVPGLGNNEQFF. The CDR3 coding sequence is TGTGCCAGCAGCTTAGTACCGGGACTAGGCAACAATGAGCAGTTCTTC.